This TCR beta chain was sequenced in a study of cytomegalovirus exposure and HLA in healthy donors. Overall study results and limits: Common viral pathogens seemed to be connected with several of the most significant clusters, according to a later analysis.

On this clone: Its antigen is still unknown.

Germline V gene lookup returns CDR1 LGHNA and CDR2 YSLEER. The CDR3 sequence is 18 residues long. V lost 0 bases, J lost 3 bases, and 11 bases stayed unmatched. PCR primers comprised 60 Vbeta and 13 Jbeta primers. The protocol was immunoSEQ multiplex PCR, while the TCRdb copy is restricted to in-frame clones and leaves out a portion. Of tens of thousands of clones in the sample, 84% were seen once. The sample taken for sequencing was PBMCs. The chain is built from TRBV4-3 and TRBJ1-3; 7 nucleotides align to TRBD1. The sequence came from a woman aged 18-29 years in good health and CMV-seronegative. CDR3 DNA sequence: TGCGCCAGCAGCCAAGATATGAAGGGGGCCGCAAATGGAAACACCATATATTTT. This translates into CASSQDMKGAANGNTIYF.